The clone carrying this T cell receptor (beta chain) showed up just a few times. The target antigen is unknown. RNA extraction was followed by reverse transcription into cDNA, which acted as the sequencing template. Only in-frame clones appear in the TCRdb table, and some are missing; sequencing was by immunoSEQ multiplex PCR. The sample shows approximately 150,000 clones, 62% of them seen only once. The researchers isolated CD4+ and CD8+ T cells from PBMCs by sorting. The data belong to a study of CD8+ T cells in alopecia areata. Study observations and caveats: Scalp sample sequencing also detects resident alphabeta T cells of normal skin. Elevated clonality characterized lesional scalp relative to normal scalp, particularly in alopecia totalis/universalis.

CDR1 is SNHLY and CDR2 is FYNNEI in the germline V gene. The V gene end was trimmed by 3 bases and the J gene end by 6 bases; junction bases not matched to a gene: 6. The CDR3 has 15 residues. The rearrangement links TRBV2 to TRBJ2-3; TRBD2 matches at 10 bases. The clonotype was recovered from a human donor in good health. The sequencing input was CD8+ T cells sorted from blood. The CDR3 reads CASSETPGLADTQYF. Here the CDR3 DNA reads TGTGCCAGCAGTGAGACCCCGGGACTAGCGGATACGCAGTATTTT.